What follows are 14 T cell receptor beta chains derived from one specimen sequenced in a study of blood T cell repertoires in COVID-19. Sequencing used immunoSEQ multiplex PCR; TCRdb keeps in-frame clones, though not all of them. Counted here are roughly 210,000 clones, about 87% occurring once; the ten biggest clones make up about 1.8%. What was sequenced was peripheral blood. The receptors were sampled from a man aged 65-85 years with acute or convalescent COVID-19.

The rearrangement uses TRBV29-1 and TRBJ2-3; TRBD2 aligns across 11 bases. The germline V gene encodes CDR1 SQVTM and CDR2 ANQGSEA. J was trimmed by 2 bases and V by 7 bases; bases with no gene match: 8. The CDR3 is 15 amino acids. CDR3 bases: TGCAGCGCTCCTAGACTAGCGGGAATCACAGATACGCAGTATTTT. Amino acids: CSAPRLAGITDTQYF.

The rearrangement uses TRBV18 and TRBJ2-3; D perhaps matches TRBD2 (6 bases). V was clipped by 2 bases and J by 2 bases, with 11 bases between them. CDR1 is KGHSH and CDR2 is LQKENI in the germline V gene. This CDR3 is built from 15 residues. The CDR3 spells CASSPTGELTDTQYF. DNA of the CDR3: TGTGCCAGCTCACCAACGGGGGAGCTCACAGATACGCAGTATTTT.

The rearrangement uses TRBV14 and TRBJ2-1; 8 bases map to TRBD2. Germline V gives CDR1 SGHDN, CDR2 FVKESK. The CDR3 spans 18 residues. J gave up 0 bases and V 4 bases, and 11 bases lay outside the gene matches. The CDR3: CASSRVKSGSSSYNEQFF. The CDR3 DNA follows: TGTGCCAGCAGCCGGGTTAAAAGCGGGAGTAGCTCCTACAATGAGCAGTTCTTC.

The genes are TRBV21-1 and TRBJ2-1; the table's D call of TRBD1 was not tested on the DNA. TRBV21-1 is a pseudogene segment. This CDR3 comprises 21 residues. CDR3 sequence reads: CASSKVDEVGWGQGWYNEQFF. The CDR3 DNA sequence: TGTGCCAGCAGCAAAGTAGACGAAGTTGGCTGGGGACAGGGCTGGTACAATGAGCAGTTCTTC.

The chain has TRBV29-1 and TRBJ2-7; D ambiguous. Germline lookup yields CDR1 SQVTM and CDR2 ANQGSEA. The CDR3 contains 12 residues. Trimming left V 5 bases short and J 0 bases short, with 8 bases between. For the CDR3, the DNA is TGCAGCGTTATGACATACTCCTACGAGCAGTACTTC. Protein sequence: CSVMTYSYEQYF.

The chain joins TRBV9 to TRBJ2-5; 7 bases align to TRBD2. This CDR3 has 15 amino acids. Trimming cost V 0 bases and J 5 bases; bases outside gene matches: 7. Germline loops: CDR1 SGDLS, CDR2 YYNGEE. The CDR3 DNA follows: TGTGCCAGCAGCGTAGGTGTCGGGAGGAGGGAGACCCAGTACTTC. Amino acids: CASSVGVGRRETQYF.

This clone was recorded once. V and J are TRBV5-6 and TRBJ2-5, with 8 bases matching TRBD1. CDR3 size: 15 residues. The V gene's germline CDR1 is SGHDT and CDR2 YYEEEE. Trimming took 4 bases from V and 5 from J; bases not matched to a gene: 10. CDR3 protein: CASSLDDRGGETQYF. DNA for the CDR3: TGTGCCAGCAGCCTCGACGACAGGGGCGGGGAGACCCAGTACTTC. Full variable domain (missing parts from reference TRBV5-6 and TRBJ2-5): DAGVTQSPTHLIKTRGQQVTLRCSPKSGHDTVSWYQQALGQGPQFIFQYYEEEERQRGNFPDRFSGHQFPNYSSELNVNALLLGDSALYLCASSLDDRGGETQYFGPGTRLLVL.

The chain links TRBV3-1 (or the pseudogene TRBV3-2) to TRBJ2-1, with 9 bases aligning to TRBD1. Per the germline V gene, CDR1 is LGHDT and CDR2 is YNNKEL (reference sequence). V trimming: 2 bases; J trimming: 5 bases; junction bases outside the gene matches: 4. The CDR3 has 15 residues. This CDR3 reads CASSQWDRENNEQFF. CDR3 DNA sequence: TGTGCCAGCAGCCAATGGGACAGGGAGAACAATGAGCAGTTCTTC.

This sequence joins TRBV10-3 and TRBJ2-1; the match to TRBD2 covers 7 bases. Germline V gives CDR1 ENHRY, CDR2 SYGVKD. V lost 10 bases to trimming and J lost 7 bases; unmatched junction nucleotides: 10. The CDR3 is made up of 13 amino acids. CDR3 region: CASSWREPNEQFF. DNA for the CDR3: TGTGCCAGCTCATGGCGGGAGCCGAATGAGCAGTTCTTC.

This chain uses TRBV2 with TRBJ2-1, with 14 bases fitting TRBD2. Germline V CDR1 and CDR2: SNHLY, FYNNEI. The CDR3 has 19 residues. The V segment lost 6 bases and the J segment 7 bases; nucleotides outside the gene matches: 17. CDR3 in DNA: TGTGCCAGCAGCTACTCGGGACTAGCGGGAGCAACAGACCCAAATGAGCAGTTCTTC. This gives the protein CASSYSGLAGATDPNEQFF.

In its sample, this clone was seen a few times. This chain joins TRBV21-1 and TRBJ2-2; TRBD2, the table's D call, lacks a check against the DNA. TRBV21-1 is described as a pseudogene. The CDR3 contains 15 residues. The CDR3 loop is CASRAVSGQTGELFF. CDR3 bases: TGTGCCAGCAGAGCGGTTAGCGGGCAGACCGGGGAGCTGTTTTTT.

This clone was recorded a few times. In nucleotides, the CDR3 is TGTGCCAGCAGCTACCAACAGAACACTGAAGCTTTCTTT. As protein: CASSYQQNTEAFF. The J gene is TRBJ1-1, the V gene TRBV7-3; D gene unclear. V was pared by 4 bases and J by 1 base, with 7 bases between. The length of the CDR3 is 13 residues. Germline CDR1 reads SGHTA; CDR2 reads FQGTGA.

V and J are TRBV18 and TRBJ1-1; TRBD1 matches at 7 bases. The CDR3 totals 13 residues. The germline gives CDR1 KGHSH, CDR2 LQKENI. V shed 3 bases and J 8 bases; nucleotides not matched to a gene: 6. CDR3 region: CASSPDRAAEAFF. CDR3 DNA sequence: TGTGCCAGCTCACCTGACAGGGCAGCGGAAGCTTTCTTT. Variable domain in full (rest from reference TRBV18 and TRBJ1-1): NAGVMQNPRHLVRRRGQEARLRCSPMKGHSHVYWYRQLPEEGLKFMVYLQKENIIDESGMPKERFSAEFPKEGPSILRIQQVVRGDSAAYFCASSPDRAAEAFFGQGTRLTVV.

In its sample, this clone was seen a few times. The CDR3 DNA follows: TGTGCCAGCAGCGCCCGTGGACTAGCGGGAAGAGATACGCAGTATTTT. Residues: CASSARGLAGRDTQYF. The V call is TRBV21-1, the J call TRBJ2-3; the table's D call of TRBD2 was not tested on the DNA. TRBV21-1 is listed as a pseudogene. The CDR3 length is 16 residues.